This T cell receptor beta chain was obtained from a study of somatic mutations in cytotoxic T cells in rheumatoid arthritis (dated by TCRdb to the late 2010s). With regard to the full study: Some V beta antibody-stained T-cell populations were flow-sorted on a FACSAria II or Sony SH800 at nearly 100% purity, and sorted V beta1+ cells also underwent TCRB sequencing. TCRB deep sequencing covered about 60 patients with rheumatoid arthritis along with around 20 healthy controls. The median ages of the patient and control groups were essentially identical. The study asked whether expanded CD8+ T-cell clones in newly diagnosed, untreated rheumatoid arthritis carry somatic mutations, and used TCRB deep sequencing to characterize clonality. Points the paper makes about the study in general: Viral specificity could not be ruled out by absence from virus-specific databases, and the antigen targets of the expanded CD8+ clones remained unknown. The slight TRBV07 underrepresentation in patients was not adjusted for multiple comparisons. In about an eighth of the 65 patients the largest CD8+ clone exceeded 20% of CD8+ cells, and several identical CD8+ TCRB sequences were shared between blood and synovial fluid. CD8+ T-cell clonality did not differ significantly between rheumatoid arthritis patients and age-matched healthy controls. An increase of CD8+ clonality with age was seen in patients (Spearman r of about 0.45) but not in healthy controls.

About this clone itself: No cognate antigen has been identified for it. Base qualities are missing; no much larger clone stands one base away.

Counted from cysteine to phenylalanine, this CDR3 has 14 amino acids. The sequence is cut down to CDR3 DNA, 42 bases in frame from base 1. Via the germline V gene, CDR1 is SGDLS and CDR2 YYNGEE. Ends trimmed: V by 4 bases, J by 1 base; bases unmatched to a gene: 3. The 15 to 25 healthy controls were blood donors whose buffy coats were used; they had a median age of about 51 years (range about 21-70), and about 52% were female. Flow cytometry confirmed the purity of CD4+ and CD8+ cells that had been isolated by positive magnetic bead selection on an AutoMACS. Ficoll-Paque PLUS density gradient separation was used to isolate peripheral blood mononuclear cells. Using Nucleospin Tissue or Tissue XS kits, DNA was extracted from CD4-enriched, CD8-enriched or PBMC samples, with quantification by a Qubit 2.0 fluorometer. Sequencing of TCRB CDR3 was done on genomic DNA with the immunoSEQ assay. Regarding the original processing steps: The analyses included only productive TCRB rearrangements. Clonality was calculated as a Shannon entropy-based productive clonality index, and a clone was defined by a unique TCRB CDR3 sequence. To calculate repertoire overlap between two samples, the template counts of each clone were considered relative to each sample's total templates. Flow cytometry-measured V-gene usage correlated with V-gene usage from TCRB sequencing, with a Spearman r of around 0.6. Not all clones reach the TCRdb copy of this immuneACCESS table, which keeps in-frame sequences only. Checked studies attribute under half of the gap to unresolved V genes and leave the rest unexplained. The DNA was the basis for D and trimming; V, J and clone size are from that table. Counted in this sample were some 10,000 clones; roughly 68% of them appeared once. The ten largest clones capture 38% of the sample.

The rearranged chain carries TRBV9 and TRBJ1-1; TRBD1 fits 8 bases in the junction. The receptor was derived from a man aged 55 to 70 in good health. The sequencing input was CD8+ T cells sorted from blood. The DNA sequence is given as TGTGCCAGCAGCACGGGACAGGCGAACACTGAAGCTTTCTTT. Its translation is CASSTGQANTEAFF.